Shown below are 25 T cell receptor beta chains from a single sample sequenced in a study of cytomegalovirus exposure and HLA in healthy donors. The protocol was immunoSEQ multiplex PCR, while the TCRdb copy is restricted to in-frame clones and leaves out a portion. There are some 60,000 clones in the sample; more than 90% occur only once, and 0.9% lies in the top ten. The sequencing input was PBMCs. The source of these receptors is a man aged 18 to 30 in good health and CMV-seronegative.

The chain has TRBV28 and TRBJ2-2; no clear D gene. The V end lost 6 bases, the J end lost 1 base, and 18 bases lay between the germline ends. Germline values: CDR1 MDHEN, CDR2 SYDVKM. This CDR3 contains 17 residues. CDR3: CASSRSNGNRNTGELFF. The CDR3 coding sequence is TGTGCCAGCAGCCGATCGAACGGCAACAGGAACACCGGGGAGCTGTTTTTT.

The chain employs TRBV5-4 and TRBJ1-2; 9 bases match TRBD1. V gave up 4 bases and J gave up 2 bases; unmatched junction bases: 6. This CDR3 region has 15 residues. CDR1 and CDR2 from the germline V gene are SGHNT and YYREEE (reference sequence). CDR3 residues: CASSPPDRGNYGYTF. For the CDR3, the DNA is TGTGCCAGCAGCCCCCCGGACAGGGGAAACTATGGCTACACCTTC.

The CDR3 spells CASSLTSGRAKANEQFF. The CDR3 coding sequence is TGCGCCAGCAGCTTGACTAGCGGGAGGGCCAAGGCCAATGAGCAGTTCTTC. V and J are TRBV5-1 and TRBJ2-1; 13 bases agree with TRBD2. The germline V gene has CDR1 SGHRS and CDR2 YFSETQ. After removal of 1 base from V and 6 bases from J, the junction contained 7 bases not matched to a gene. The CDR3 contains 17 residues.

This clone has only one observation. The chain is built from TRBV5-4 and TRBJ2-7; D call uncertain. Germline V lookup: CDR1 SGHNT, CDR2 YYREEE (reference sequence). The V gene lost 1 base and the J gene lost 0 bases, with 8 bases spanning the gap. The CDR3 is 14 amino acids. The CDR3 sequence: CASSLSVSSYEQYF. The CDR3 DNA reads TGTGCCAGCAGCTTGAGTGTCAGCTCCTACGAGCAGTACTTC. The entire variable domain, with the rest obtained from reference TRBV5-4 and TRBJ2-7, is as follows: ETGVTQSPTHLIKTRGQQVTLRCSSQSGHNTVSWYQQALGQGPQFIFQYYREEENGRGNFPPRFSGLQFPNYSSELNVNALELDDSALYLCASSLSVSSYEQYFGPGTRLTVT.

The rearrangement uses TRBV28 and TRBJ2-3, with 7 positions matching TRBD2. The CDR3 has 15 amino acids. Germline lookup yields CDR1 MDHEN and CDR2 SYDVKM. The J segment lost 1 base and the V segment lost 4 bases, leaving 5 bases of the junction unmatched. The CDR3 here is CASSWEGAGTDTQYF. Written as DNA, the CDR3 is TGTGCCAGCAGTTGGGAGGGAGCGGGCACAGATACGCAGTATTTT.

The V gene is TRBV5-6, the J gene TRBJ2-3; 8 bases line up with TRBD1. The length of the CDR3 is 15 residues. The germline gives CDR1 SGHDT, CDR2 YYEEEE. Trimming cost V 8 bases and J 2 bases; bases outside gene matches: 10. CDR3 nucleotides: TGTGCCAGTGGGGCCACAGGGGGTTCCACAGATACGCAGTATTTT. Translation: CASGATGGSTDTQYF.

The chain recombines TRBV18 with TRBJ1-3; tentatively, D is TRBD1 (5 bases). Trimming removed 5 bases from V and 0 bases from J, with 14 bases in between. There are 16 residues in the CDR3. Per germline, CDR1 KGHSH and CDR2 LQKENI. This CDR3 is CASSNDRQSSGNTIYF. The CDR3 DNA reads TGTGCCAGCTCAAACGACCGACAGAGCTCTGGAAACACCATATATTTT.

This clone has only one observation. The chain combines TRBV2 with TRBJ1-2; no definite D call. Germline values: CDR1 SNHLY, CDR2 FYNNEI. This CDR3 is built from 14 residues. Trimming took off 2 bases at V and 2 bases at J, with 9 bases between the two ends. The DNA for the CDR3 is TGTGCCAGCAGTGAATCGGGGTTGAACTATGGCTACACCTTC. Translation: CASSESGLNYGYTF.

This clone was detected only once. The V gene is TRBV4-1, the J gene TRBJ2-7; tentatively, D is TRBD2 (6 bases). The germline CDR1 and CDR2 sequences are MGHRA and YSYEKL. The V end lost 0 bases, the J end lost 3 bases, and 18 bases lay between the germline ends. The CDR3 extends over 17 amino acids. Here the CDR3 DNA reads TGCGCCAGCAGCCAAGAATACCCGGGAGTCGTAAGCTACGAGCAGTACTTC. Translating it yields CASSQEYPGVVSYEQYF.

This chain joins TRBV9 and TRBJ2-1; tentative D call: TRBD1 (6 bases). CDR3 length equals 15 residues. Germline CDR1 reads SGDLS; CDR2 reads YYNGEE. The V gene lost 0 bases and the J gene lost 0 bases, with 7 bases spanning the gap. The CDR3 DNA sequence: TGTGCCAGCAGCGTAGGGGGGCGCTCCTACAATGAGCAGTTCTTC. Protein sequence: CASSVGGRSYNEQFF.

The chain is built from TRBV29-1 and TRBJ2-2, with D possibly matching TRBD1 (7 bases). In germline, CDR1 is SQVTM, CDR2 ANQGSEA. V was clipped by 7 bases and J by 0 bases, with 12 bases between them. This CDR3 contains 14 residues. CDR3 in amino acids: CSGGDRANTGELFF. As DNA, the CDR3 is TGCAGCGGGGGGGACAGAGCGAACACCGGGGAGCTGTTTTTT.

The rearrangement links TRBV29-1 to TRBJ2-1, with TRBD2 as a possible D gene (6 bases). Looked up from germline, CDR1 is SQVTM and CDR2 is ANQGSEA. Trimming pared 6 bases from V and 3 bases from J, leaving 12 bases between. This CDR3 is built from 13 residues. CDR3 in amino acids: CSVIGRDYNEQFF. CDR3 coding DNA: TGCAGCGTCATTGGGCGGGACTACAATGAGCAGTTCTTC.

The chain joins TRBV4-3 to TRBJ1-4; 7 nucleotides agree with TRBD1. CDR3 length equals 16 residues. Germline V CDR1 and CDR2: LGHNA, YSLEER. Unmatched junction bases numbered 11, after V lost 0 bases and J lost 10 bases. In nucleotides, the CDR3 is TGCGCCAGCAGCCAAGAGAAAGGAGACAGGGACGGAAAACTGTTTTTT. Translating it yields CASSQEKGDRDGKLFF.

The CDR3 DNA follows: TGTGCCTGGAATCAGGGGTTGAGCACTGAAGCTTTCTTT. Translated: CAWNQGLSTEAFF. The chain uses TRBV30 and TRBJ1-1, with D possibly TRBD1 on 6 matching bases. V was cut by 4 bases and J by 4 bases, with 13 bases left in between. CDR3 length: 13 residues. CDR1 and CDR2 (germline): GTSNPN, SVGIG (reference sequence).

The chain uses TRBV7-8 and TRBJ1-2, with unresolved D. V gave up 5 bases and J gave up 2 bases, with 15 bases separating them. CDR3 length: 15 residues. The germline V gene has CDR1 SGHVS and CDR2 FQNEAQ. CDR3 DNA sequence: TGTGCCAGCAGCCCCACCATGACAAGGAACTATGGCTACACCTTC. This translates into CASSPTMTRNYGYTF.

The CDR3 sequence is CAISRDTTSGANVLTF. CDR3 DNA: TGTGCCATCAGCCGGGATACTACCTCTGGGGCCAACGTCCTGACTTTC. The rearrangement links TRBV10-3 to TRBJ2-6; the D gene is possibly TRBD2 (5 bases). Germline loops: CDR1 ENHRY, CDR2 SYGVKD. Trimming shortened V by 6 bases and J by 0 bases, and 12 bases separated the two germline ends. The CDR3 extends over 16 amino acids.

The chain carries TRBV11-2 and TRBJ2-5, with TRBD1 identical over 7 bases. Unmatched junction bases numbered 10, after V lost 10 bases and J lost 2 bases. CDR1 and CDR2 (germline): SGHAT, FQNNGV. The CDR3 spans 14 residues. The CDR3 sequence is CATSAGGHQETQYF. In DNA, the CDR3 is TGTGCCACCTCAGCAGGGGGTCATCAAGAGACCCAGTACTTC.

The chain links TRBV27 to TRBJ2-5; D may be TRBD2 (6 bases). The V gene's germline CDR1 is MNHEY and CDR2 SMNVEV (reference sequence). Trimming shortened V by 8 bases and J by 7 bases, and 14 bases separated the two germline ends. The CDR3 is 12 amino acids. DNA of the CDR3: TGTGCCAGCGGGCGGGATCTGGGGACCCAGTACTTC. Translated: CASGRDLGTQYF.

The chain couples TRBV28 to TRBJ2-7; D not resolved. V lost 5 bases and J lost 9, with 17 bases in between. The length of the CDR3 is 13 residues. Germline CDR1 MDHEN, CDR2 SYDVKM. DNA for the CDR3: TGTGCCAGCAGTCAAAGTCGGAGATCCTGGCAGTACTTC. Translated: CASSQSRRSWQYF.

V usage is TRBV7-9 and J usage is TRBJ1-2; TRBD1 aligns across 10 bases. Germline loops: CDR1 SEHNR, CDR2 FQNEAQ (reference sequence). The CDR3 has 15 amino acids. The J segment lost 4 bases and the V segment lost 5 bases, leaving 7 bases of the junction unmatched. The CDR3 coding sequence is TGTGCCAGCAGCCCCGGGACAGGGGATTCCTATGGCTACACCTTC. It codes for CASSPGTGDSYGYTF.

The rearrangement uses TRBV7-9 and TRBJ2-3; a weak D match, TRBD1 (5 bases). V was trimmed by 8 bases and J by 4 bases, leaving 7 bases between them. From germline, CDR1 is SEHNR and CDR2 FQNEAQ (reference sequence). The CDR3 totals 11 residues. As DNA, the CDR3 is TGTGCCAGCCGACAGTCAGATACGCAGTATTTT. This gives the protein CASRQSDTQYF.

The chain couples TRBV2 to TRBJ2-7; 7 bases line up with TRBD2. The junction had 10 bases not matched to a gene; V was cut back by 8 bases and J by 6 bases. Looked up from germline, CDR1 is SNHLY and CDR2 is FYNNEI. This CDR3 region has 13 residues. CDR3 loop: CASWRLAPREQYF. The CDR3 DNA sequence: TGTGCCAGCTGGAGACTAGCCCCCCGCGAGCAGTACTTC.

This chain joins TRBV19 and TRBJ2-7; 7 nucleotides agree with TRBD1. Germline values: CDR1 LNHDA, CDR2 SQIVND (reference sequence). Trimming removed 6 bases from V and 4 bases from J; junction bases left unmatched: 9. The CDR3 is made up of 14 amino acids. CDR3 coding DNA: TGTGCCAGTAGCACCGGGACAGTGATGTACGAGCAGTACTTC. Translation gives CASSTGTVMYEQYF.

The chain has TRBV25-1 and TRBJ2-7, with D possibly matching TRBD1 (5 bases). There are 13 residues in the CDR3. Germline CDR1 reads MGHDK; CDR2 reads SYGVNS. Between the trimmed V and J ends, which lost 5 bases and 5 bases, there was a span of 13 bases. DNA of the CDR3: TGTGCCAGCAGTCTAGGCAGGACAAACGAGCAGTACTTC. Amino acids: CASSLGRTNEQYF.

In its sample, this clone was seen once. This rearrangement joins TRBV27 to TRBJ2-1; 7 bases are shared with TRBD2. Germline assignment: CDR1 MNHEY and CDR2 SMNVEV (reference sequence). The J segment lost 0 bases and the V segment lost 8 bases, leaving 4 bases of the junction unmatched. CDR3 length equals 14 residues. CDR3 in DNA: TGTGCCAGCGCCAGCGGGGCCTCCTACAATGAGCAGTTCTTC. Its protein product is CASASGASYNEQFF.